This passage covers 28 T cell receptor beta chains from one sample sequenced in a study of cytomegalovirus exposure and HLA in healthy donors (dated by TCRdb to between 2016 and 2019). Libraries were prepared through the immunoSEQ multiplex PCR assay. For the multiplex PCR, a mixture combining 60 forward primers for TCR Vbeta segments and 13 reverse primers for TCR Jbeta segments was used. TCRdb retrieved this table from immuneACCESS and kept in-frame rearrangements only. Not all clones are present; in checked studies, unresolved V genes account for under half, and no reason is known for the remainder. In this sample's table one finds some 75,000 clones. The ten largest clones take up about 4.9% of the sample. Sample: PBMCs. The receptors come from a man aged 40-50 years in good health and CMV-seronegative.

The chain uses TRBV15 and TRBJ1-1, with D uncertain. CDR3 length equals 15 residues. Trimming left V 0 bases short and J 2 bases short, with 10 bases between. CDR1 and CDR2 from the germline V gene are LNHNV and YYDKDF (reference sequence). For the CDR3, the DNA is TGTGCCACCAGCAGAGATCGTCTAGCCAACACTGAAGCTTTCTTT. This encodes CATSRDRLANTEAFF.

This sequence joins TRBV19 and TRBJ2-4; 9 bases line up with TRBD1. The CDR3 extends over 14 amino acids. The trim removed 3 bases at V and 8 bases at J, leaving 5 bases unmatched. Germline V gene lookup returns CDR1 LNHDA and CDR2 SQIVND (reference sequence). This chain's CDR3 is CASSITGGFDIQYF. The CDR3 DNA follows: TGTGCCAGTAGTATCACAGGGGGCTTCGACATTCAGTACTTC.

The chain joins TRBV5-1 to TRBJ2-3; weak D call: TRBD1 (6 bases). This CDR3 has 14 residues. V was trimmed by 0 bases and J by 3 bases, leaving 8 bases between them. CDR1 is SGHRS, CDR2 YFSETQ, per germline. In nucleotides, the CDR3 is TGCGCCAGCAGCTTGGCAGGGACAACAGATACGCAGTATTTT. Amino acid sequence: CASSLAGTTDTQYF.

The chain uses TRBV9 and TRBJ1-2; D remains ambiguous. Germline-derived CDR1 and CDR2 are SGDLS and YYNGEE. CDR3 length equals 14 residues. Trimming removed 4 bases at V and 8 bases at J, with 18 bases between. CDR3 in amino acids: CASSPMGSSGGYTF. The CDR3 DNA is TGTGCCAGCAGCCCCATGGGCTCCTCGGGGGGCTACACCTTC.

CDR3 amino acids: CASSPSRDSKNIQYF. DNA of the CDR3: TGTGCCAGCTCACCCTCGAGGGACAGTAAAAACATTCAGTACTTC. V usage is TRBV18 and J usage is TRBJ2-4; 7 bases line up with TRBD1. Trimming removed 3 bases from V and 4 bases from J; junction bases left unmatched: 6. This CDR3 comprises 15 residues. Germline V gives CDR1 KGHSH, CDR2 LQKENI.

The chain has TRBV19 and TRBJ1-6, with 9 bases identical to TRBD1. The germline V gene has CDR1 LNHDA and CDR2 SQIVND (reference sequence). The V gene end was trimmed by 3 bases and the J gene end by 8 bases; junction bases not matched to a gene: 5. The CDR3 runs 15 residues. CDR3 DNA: TGTGCCAGTAGTATCCTCCGGGACAGGGATTCACCCCTCCACTTT. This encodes CASSILRDRDSPLHF. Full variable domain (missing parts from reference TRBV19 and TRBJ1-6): DGGITQSPKYLFRKEGQNVTLSCEQNLNHDAMYWYRQDPGQGLRLIYYSQIVNDFQKGDIAEGYSVSREKKESFPLTVTSAQKNPTAFYLCASSILRDRDSPLHFGNGTRLTVT.

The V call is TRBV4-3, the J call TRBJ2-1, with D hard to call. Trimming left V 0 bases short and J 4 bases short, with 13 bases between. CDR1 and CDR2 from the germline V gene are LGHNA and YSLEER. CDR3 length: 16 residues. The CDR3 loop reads CASSQDVGTKYNEQFF. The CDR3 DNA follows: TGCGCCAGCAGCCAAGATGTGGGCACAAAATACAATGAGCAGTTCTTC.

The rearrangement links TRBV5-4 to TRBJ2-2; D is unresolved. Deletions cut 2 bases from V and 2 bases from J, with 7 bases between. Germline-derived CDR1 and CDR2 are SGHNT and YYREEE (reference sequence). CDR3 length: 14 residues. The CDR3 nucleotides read TGTGCCAGCAGCTTTGAGCTTAACACCGGGGAGCTGTTTTTT. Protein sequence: CASSFELNTGELFF.

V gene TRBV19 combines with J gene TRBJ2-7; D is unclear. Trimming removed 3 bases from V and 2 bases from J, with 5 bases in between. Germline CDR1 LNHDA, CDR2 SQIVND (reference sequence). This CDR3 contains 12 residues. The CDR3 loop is CASSMKPYEQYF. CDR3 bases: TGTGCCAGTAGTATGAAGCCCTACGAGCAGTACTTC.

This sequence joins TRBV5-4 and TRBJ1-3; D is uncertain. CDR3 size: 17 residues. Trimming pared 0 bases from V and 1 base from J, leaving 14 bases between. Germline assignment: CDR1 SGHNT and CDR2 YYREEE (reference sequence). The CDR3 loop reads CASSLAGIAPSGNTIYF. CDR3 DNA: TGTGCCAGCAGCTTGGCCGGGATAGCTCCTTCTGGAAACACCATATATTTT.

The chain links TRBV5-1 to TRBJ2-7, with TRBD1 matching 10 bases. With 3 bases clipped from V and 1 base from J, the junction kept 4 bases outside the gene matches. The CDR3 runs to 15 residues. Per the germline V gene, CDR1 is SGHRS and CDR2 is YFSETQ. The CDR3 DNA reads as TGCGCCAGCAGCTGGGGGACAGGGGATTCCTACGAGCAGTACTTC. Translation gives CASSWGTGDSYEQYF.

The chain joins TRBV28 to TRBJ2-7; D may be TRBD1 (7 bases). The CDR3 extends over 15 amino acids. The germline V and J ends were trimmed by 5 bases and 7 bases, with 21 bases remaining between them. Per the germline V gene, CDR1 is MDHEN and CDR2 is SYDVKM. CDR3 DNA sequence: TGTGCCAGCAGTCCGTCGACAGGGCTTGGGGGGGAGCAGTACTTC. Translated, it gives CASSPSTGLGGEQYF.

DNA for the CDR3: TGTGCCAGCAGCTTGTTGGGGTCGGGAAATAATTCACCCCTCCACTTT. Its translation: CASSLLGSGNNSPLHF. This rearrangement joins TRBV7-9 to TRBJ1-6; no reliable D call. The CDR3 loop spans 16 amino acids. The germline gives CDR1 SEHNR, CDR2 FQNEAQ (reference sequence). V lost 3 bases and J lost 5, with 14 bases in between.

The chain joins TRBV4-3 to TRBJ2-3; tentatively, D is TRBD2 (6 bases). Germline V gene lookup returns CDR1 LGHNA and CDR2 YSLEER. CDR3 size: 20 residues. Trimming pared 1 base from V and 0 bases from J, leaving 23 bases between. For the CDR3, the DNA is TGCGCCAGCAGCCAAGTAGGTTTCTCTAGCGATAACCCTAGCACAGATACGCAGTATTTT. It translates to CASSQVGFSSDNPSTDTQYF.

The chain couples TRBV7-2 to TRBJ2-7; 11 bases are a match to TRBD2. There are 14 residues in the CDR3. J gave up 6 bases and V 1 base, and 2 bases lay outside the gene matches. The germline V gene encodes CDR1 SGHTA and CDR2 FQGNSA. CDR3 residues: CASSLGGTSGEQYF. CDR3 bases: TGTGCCAGCAGCTTAGGTGGGACTAGCGGCGAGCAGTACTTC. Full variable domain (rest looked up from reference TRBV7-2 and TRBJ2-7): GAGVSQSPSNKVTEKGKDVELRCDPISGHTALYWYRQSLGQGLEFLIYFQGNSAPDKSGLPSDRFSAERTGGSVSTLTIQRTQQEDSAVYLCASSLGGTSGEQYFGPGTRLTVT.

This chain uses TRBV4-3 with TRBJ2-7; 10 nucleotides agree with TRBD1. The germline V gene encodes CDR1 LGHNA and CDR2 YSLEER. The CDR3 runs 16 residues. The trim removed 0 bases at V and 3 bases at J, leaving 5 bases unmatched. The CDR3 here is CASSQDRTGGFYEQYF. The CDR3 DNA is TGCGCCAGCAGCCAAGATAGGACAGGGGGTTTCTACGAGCAGTACTTC.

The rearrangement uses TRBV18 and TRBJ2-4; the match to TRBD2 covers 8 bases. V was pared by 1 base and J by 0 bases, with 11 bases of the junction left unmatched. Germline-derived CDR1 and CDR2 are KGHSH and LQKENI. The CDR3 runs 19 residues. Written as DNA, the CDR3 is TGTGCCAGCTCACCACTTAACGGGAGGGCGATGGTAGCCAAAAACATTCAGTACTTC. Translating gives CASSPLNGRAMVAKNIQYF.

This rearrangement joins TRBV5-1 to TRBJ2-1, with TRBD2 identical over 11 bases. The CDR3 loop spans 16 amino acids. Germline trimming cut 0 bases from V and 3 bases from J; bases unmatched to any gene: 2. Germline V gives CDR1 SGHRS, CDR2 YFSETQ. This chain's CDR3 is CASSLDGTSGYNEQFF. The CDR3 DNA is TGCGCCAGCAGCTTGGACGGGACTAGCGGCTACAATGAGCAGTTCTTC.

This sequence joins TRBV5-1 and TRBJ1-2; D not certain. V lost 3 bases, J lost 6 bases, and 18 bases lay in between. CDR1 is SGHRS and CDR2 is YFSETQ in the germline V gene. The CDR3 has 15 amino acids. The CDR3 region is CASSWGLPLRDGYTF. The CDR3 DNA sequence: TGCGCCAGCAGCTGGGGATTGCCCCTGCGGGATGGCTACACCTTC.

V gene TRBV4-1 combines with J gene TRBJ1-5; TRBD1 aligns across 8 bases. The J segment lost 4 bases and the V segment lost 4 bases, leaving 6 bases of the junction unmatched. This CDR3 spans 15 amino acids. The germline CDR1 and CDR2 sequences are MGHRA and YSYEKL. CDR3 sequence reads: CASSLYDRGNQPQHF. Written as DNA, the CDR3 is TGCGCCAGCAGCCTATATGACAGGGGAAATCAGCCCCAGCATTTT.

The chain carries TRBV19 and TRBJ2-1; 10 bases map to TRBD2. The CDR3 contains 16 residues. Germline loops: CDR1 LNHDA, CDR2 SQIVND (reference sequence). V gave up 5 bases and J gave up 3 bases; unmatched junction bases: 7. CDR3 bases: TGTGCCAGTAGTGCCCTACTAGCGGGGATCTACAATGAGCAGTTCTTC. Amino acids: CASSALLAGIYNEQFF.

The CDR3 coding sequence is TGTGCCAGCAGTTTAATTGGGCAGGGGCGGCCTGAAGCTTTCTTT. Translated: CASSLIGQGRPEAFF. The chain carries TRBV28 and TRBJ1-1; D might be TRBD1 (6 bases). Germline loops: CDR1 MDHEN, CDR2 SYDVKM. CDR3 size: 15 residues. The V end lost 2 bases, the J end lost 6 bases, and 16 bases lay between the germline ends.

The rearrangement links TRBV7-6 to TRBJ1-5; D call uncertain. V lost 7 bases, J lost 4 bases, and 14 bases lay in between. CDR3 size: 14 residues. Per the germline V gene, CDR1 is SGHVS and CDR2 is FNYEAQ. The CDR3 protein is CASTQTGENQPQHF. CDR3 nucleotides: TGTGCCAGCACCCAGACCGGGGAGAATCAGCCCCAGCATTTT.

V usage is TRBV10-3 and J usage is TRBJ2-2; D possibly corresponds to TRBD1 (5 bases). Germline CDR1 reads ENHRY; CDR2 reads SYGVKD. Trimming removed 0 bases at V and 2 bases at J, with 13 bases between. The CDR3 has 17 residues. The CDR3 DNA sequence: TGTGCCATCAGTGAGTCGAAAGTACAGGCCAACACCGGGGAGCTGTTTTTT. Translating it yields CAISESKVQANTGELFF.

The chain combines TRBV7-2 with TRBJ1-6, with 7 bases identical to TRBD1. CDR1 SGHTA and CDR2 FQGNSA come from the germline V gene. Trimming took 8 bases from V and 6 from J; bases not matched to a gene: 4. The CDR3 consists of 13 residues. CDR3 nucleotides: TGTGCCAGCCTGGGACAGTCTAATTCACCCCTCCACTTT. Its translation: CASLGQSNSPLHF.

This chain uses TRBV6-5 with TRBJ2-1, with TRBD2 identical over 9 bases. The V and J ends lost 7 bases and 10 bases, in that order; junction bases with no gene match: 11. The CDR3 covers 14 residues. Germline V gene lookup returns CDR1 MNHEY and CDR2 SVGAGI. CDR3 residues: CASIELASGTEQFF. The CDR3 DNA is TGTGCCAGCATTGAGTTGGCTAGCGGGACAGAGCAGTTCTTC.

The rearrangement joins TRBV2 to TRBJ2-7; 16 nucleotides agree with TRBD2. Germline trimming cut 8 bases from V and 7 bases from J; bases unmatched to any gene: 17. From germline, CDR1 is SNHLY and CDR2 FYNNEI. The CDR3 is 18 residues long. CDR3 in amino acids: CASLTGTSGRARAREQYF. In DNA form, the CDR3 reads TGTGCCAGCCTTACCGGGACTAGCGGGAGGGCCCGAGCGAGGGAGCAGTACTTC.

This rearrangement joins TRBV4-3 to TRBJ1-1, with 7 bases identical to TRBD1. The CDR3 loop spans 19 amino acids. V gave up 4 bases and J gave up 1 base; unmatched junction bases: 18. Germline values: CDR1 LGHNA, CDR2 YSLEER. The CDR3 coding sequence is TGCGCCAGCAGCCGAAAGGTACAATTACAGGGGACCGGGAACACTGAAGCTTTCTTT. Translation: CASSRKVQLQGTGNTEAFF.